This T cell receptor (beta chain) was recorded in a study of naive and memory T cell subsets. Whole-study findings and limits: Naive repertoires, especially CD8, held a few larger clonotypes, possibly memory cells re-expressing CD45RA. Over 85% of naive TCR sequences appeared only once, unlike memory subsets.

As for this clonotype: Antigen unknown.

Trimming pared 6 bases from V and 8 bases from J, leaving 7 bases between. CDR1 and CDR2 from the germline V gene are DFQATT and SNEGSKA (reference sequence). CDR3 size: 9 residues. The beta constant-region primer was an equimolar mix of two oligonucleotides covering TRBC1 and TRBC2. The ligated cDNA underwent four PCR rounds using SP2 and nested alpha and beta constant-region primers. The cDNA 3' end received a ligated single-stranded oligonucleotide carrying the SP2 primer and a 12-nucleotide UMI. Each CDR3 protein gets one entry after TCRdb re-called the UMI-ligation and nested PCR reads with MiXCR. This table holds about 150,000 distinct CDR3 sequences, 22% found once. After CD4 positive bead selection, the CD4-negative fraction gave CD8 T cells.

This clonotype was obtained from a human donor in good health. What was sequenced was naive CD4+ T cells from blood. V gene TRBV20-1 combines with J gene TRBJ1-2; D is undetermined. The CDR3 region has the DNA TGCAGTGCAGGTGCGGGCTACACCTTC. Amino acids: CSAGAGYTF.